The rows below give T cell receptor beta chains drawn from one sample of a study of shared clonotypes between healthy human individuals. Profiled with immunoSEQ multiplex PCR; TCRdb holds only in-frame clones, not every one. The table records 110,000 or so clones, roughly two thirds of them present only once. Specimen: memory CD8+ T cells sorted from blood. All receptors derive from a woman in her twenties or thirties in good health. The CDR3 runs from the conserved cysteine through the conserved F or W. Each record gives: CDR3 protein, CDR3 DNA, J gene, clone size, V gene, D gene. The D gene is left open where the match is weak. Size tells how often a clone was seen (once, few, many) or the class of an expanded clone, and some rows leave it out.

CASSQDLFQGTAFF | TGCGCCAGCAGCCAAGATTTGTTTCAGGGTACGGCTTTCTTT | TRBJ1-1 | . | TRBV4-1 | .
CASSLTGGLYYGYTF | TGTGCCAGCAGTTTAACCGGGGGTTTGTACTATGGCTACACCTTC | TRBJ1-2 | once | TRBV28 | .
CASSLRDRGIAGAYEQYF | TGTGCCAGCTCACTCAGGGACAGGGGGATAGCGGGAGCCTACGAGCAGTACTTC | TRBJ2-7 | . | TRBV18 | TRBD1
CASMKWERTDTQYF | TGTGCCAGCATGAAGTGGGAGCGCACAGATACGCAGTATTTT | TRBJ2-3 | . | TRBV28 | .
CASSDLAGSTDTQYF | TGTGCCAGCAGTGATCTAGCGGGCAGCACAGATACGCAGTATTTT | TRBJ2-3 | . | TRBV6-4 | TRBD2
CASSPPRTASSGANVLTF | TGTGCCAGCAGCCCACCACGGACAGCAAGCTCTGGGGCCAACGTCCTGACTTTC | TRBJ2-6 | . | TRBV27 | .
CASSIEGGSGANVLTF | TGTGCCAGTAGTATAGAGGGAGGCTCTGGGGCCAACGTCCTGACTTTC | TRBJ2-6 | . | TRBV19 | .
CATSRAEGLAGGPIGELFF | TGTGCCACCAGCAGAGCAGAGGGCTTAGCGGGAGGGCCGATCGGGGAGCTGTTTTTT | TRBJ2-2 | . | TRBV15 | TRBD2
CASSEGVAGEDTQYF | TGTGCCAGCAGCGAGGGGGTAGCGGGAGAGGATACGCAGTATTTT | TRBJ2-3 | . | TRBV9 | TRBD2
CASSGGQGDRKLFF | TGTGCCAGCAGCGGGGGACAGGGGGATCGGAAACTGTTTTTT | TRBJ1-4 | . | TRBV11-2 | TRBD1
CASSLVGEAYEQYF | TGTGCCAGCAGCTTAGTTGGGGAGGCCTACGAGCAGTACTTC | TRBJ2-7 | . | TRBV7-9 | .
CASSPTGTGSYEQYF | TGCGCCAGCAGCCCCACCGGGACAGGGTCCTACGAGCAGTACTTC | TRBJ2-7 | many | TRBV5-1 | TRBD1
CASSQDEVGMASSGANVLTF | TGCGCCAGCAGCCAAGACGAGGTCGGCATGGCAAGCTCTGGGGCCAACGTCCTGACTTTC | TRBJ2-6 | . | TRBV4-1 | .
CASSSQGAGGRNQPQHF | TGTGCCAGCAGTTCACAGGGGGCGGGGGGGCGCAATCAGCCCCAGCATTTT | TRBJ1-5 | . | TRBV28 | TRBD1
CASSEMDRINQPQHF | TGTGCCAGCAGTGAAATGGACAGGATCAATCAGCCCCAGCATTTT | TRBJ1-5 | . | TRBV6-1 | TRBD1
CASSPGLAGVEQYF | TGCGCCAGCAGCCCCGGACTAGCGGGAGTTGAGCAGTACTTC | TRBJ2-7 | . | TRBV5-1 | TRBD2
CAISESGLRIYEQYF | TGTGCCATCAGTGAGTCGGGACTTAGGATCTACGAGCAGTACTTC | TRBJ2-7 | . | TRBV10-3 | .
CASSTLSGSAIDTQYF | TGTGCCAGTAGTACCCTCAGCGGGAGTGCTATAGATACGCAGTATTTT | TRBJ2-3 | . | TRBV19 | TRBD2
CASSYLAPSSYEQYF | TGTGCCAGCAGTTACCTGGCCCCTAGCTCCTACGAGCAGTACTTC | TRBJ2-7 | once | TRBV6-6 | .
CASSLDRNTEAFF | TGTGCCAGCAGCCTGGACAGGAACACTGAAGCTTTCTTT | TRBJ1-1 | few | TRBV11-2 | .
CASSLRAERQFF | TGTGCCAGCAGCTTACGGGCCGAGCGGCAGTTCTTC | TRBJ2-1 | . | TRBV7-9 | .
CASSHRGGASETQYF | TGTGCCAGCAGTCATAGGGGGGGGGCGTCAGAGACCCAGTACTTC | TRBJ2-5 | . | TRBV25-1 | .
CASSPNPWTSGRTYNEQFF | TGTGCCAGCAGTCCTAACCCATGGACTAGCGGGAGGACCTACAATGAGCAGTTCTTC | TRBJ2-1 | . | TRBV28 | TRBD2
CASRTLYSNQPQHF | TGTGCCAGCAGGACCCTTTATAGCAATCAGCCCCAGCATTTT | TRBJ1-5 | . | TRBV2 | .
CASSQGYREDYNSPLHF | TGTGCCAGCAGCCAAGGATACAGGGAAGACTATAATTCACCCCTCCACTTT | TRBJ1-6 | . | TRBV4-2 | .
CASSSLPTGGAYEQYF | TGTGCCAGCAGCAGTCTTCCAACGGGAGGTGCCTACGAGCAGTACTTC | TRBJ2-7 | . | TRBV21-1 | .
CASSSFVLATMDEQYF | TGTGCCAGTAGTTCTTTCGTATTGGCGACTATGGACGAGCAGTACTTC | TRBJ2-7 | few | TRBV19 | .
CASGYYLRAEQYF | TGTGCCAGCGGATACTACCTGCGTGCGGAGCAGTACTTC | TRBJ2-7 | few | TRBV6-5 | .
CASSHFREKLFF | TGTGCCAGCAGCCACTTCAGGGAAAAACTGTTTTTT | TRBJ1-4 | . | TRBV21-1 | .
CASIRRAPGLASNEQFF | TGTGCCAGCATTCGACGAGCGCCGGGACTAGCGTCCAATGAGCAGTTCTTC | TRBJ2-1 | . | TRBV27 | TRBD2
CASSFSPPLAENTGELFF | TGTGCCAGCAGCTTTTCCCCCCCCCTAGCGGAAAACACCGGGGAGCTGTTTTTT | TRBJ2-2 | . | TRBV5-6 | TRBD2
CASSLVPSGKVRGQYF | TGTGCCAGCAGCTTAGTCCCTAGCGGAAAAGTACGAGGGCAGTACTTC | TRBJ2-7 | . | TRBV7-9 | TRBD2
CASSQGRSDRETQYF | TGCGCCAGCAGCCAAGGGAGGTCCGACAGGGAGACCCAGTACTTC | TRBJ2-5 | . | TRBV4-1 | .
CASSISGDNLRYEQYF | TGTGCCAGTAGTATAAGTGGGGATAATCTCCGGTACGAGCAGTACTTC | TRBJ2-7 | . | TRBV19 | .
CASSQEGEGSGSYEQYF | TGTGCCAGCAGCCAAGAAGGGGAAGGTAGCGGCTCCTACGAGCAGTACTTC | TRBJ2-7 | . | TRBV4-2 | .
CASSPRTGGSYEQYF | TGTGCCAGCAGCCCCCGGACAGGGGGCTCCTACGAGCAGTACTTC | TRBJ2-7 | . | TRBV14 | TRBD1
CASTGSYSNQPQHF | TGTGCCAGCACGGGCAGTTATAGCAATCAGCCCCAGCATTTT | TRBJ1-5 | few | TRBV2 | .
CASSLEANSYEQYF | TGTGCCAGCAGCTTGGAAGCCAACTCCTACGAGCAGTACTTC | TRBJ2-7 | . | TRBV5-4 | .
CASSRRREVLTGELFF | TGTGCCAGCAGCCGGAGGCGGGAGGTTTTAACCGGGGAGCTGTTTTTT | TRBJ2-2 | . | TRBV14 | TRBD2
CASSFQISNQPQHF | TGTGCCAGCAGTTTTCAAATTAGCAATCAGCCCCAGCATTTT | TRBJ1-5 | . | TRBV28 | .
CASSSHLTGGNYGYTF | TGTGCCAGCAGTTCCCACCTGACAGGGGGCAACTATGGCTACACCTTC | TRBJ1-2 | . | TRBV27 | TRBD1
CASRGLGHNEQFF | TGTGCCAGCAGAGGACTGGGCCACAATGAGCAGTTCTTC | TRBJ2-1 | . | TRBV28 | .
CASSPGWRDGRYGELFF | TGCGCCAGCAGCCCAGGTTGGAGGGACGGGAGATACGGGGAGCTGTTTTTT | TRBJ2-2 | . | TRBV4-1 | .
CASSVGTNTEAFF | TGTGCCAGCAGCGTAGGCACGAACACTGAAGCTTTCTTT | TRBJ1-1 | few | TRBV9 | .
CASSEGGAPGYEQYF | TGTGCCAGCAGTGAAGGGGGGGCTCCAGGTTACGAGCAGTACTTC | TRBJ2-7 | . | TRBV2 | .
CASSPGTSDTGELFF | TGTGCCAGCAGCCCCGGGACTAGCGATACCGGGGAGCTGTTTTTT | TRBJ2-2 | . | TRBV6-5 | TRBD2
CASRDSGTTFNEQFF | TGTGCCAGCAGAGATAGCGGGACCACGTTCAATGAGCAGTTCTTC | TRBJ2-1 | . | TRBV28 | TRBD2
CASSRQGHSYEQYF | TGTGCCAGCAGTAGACAGGGGCACTCCTACGAGCAGTACTTC | TRBJ2-7 | . | TRBV28 | TRBD1
CAWSVSRYNEQFF | TGTGCCTGGAGTGTAAGTCGGTACAATGAGCAGTTCTTC | TRBJ2-1 | . | TRBV30 | .
CASRKHRARGNTEAFF | TGTGCCAGCAGAAAACACAGGGCCCGAGGGAACACTGAAGCTTTCTTT | TRBJ1-1 | . | TRBV28 | .
CASSLAQGEKHEQYF | TGTGCCAGCAGCTTAGCGCAAGGGGAAAAGCACGAGCAGTACTTC | TRBJ2-7 | . | TRBV7-9 | .
CATLTPAGFIREGGSFGYTF | TGTGCCACTTTGACTCCGGCAGGATTTATCAGAGAGGGGGGGAGCTTCGGCTACACCTTC | TRBJ1-2 | . | TRBV28 | .
CASSWRTGRRTYSNQPQHF | TGTGCCAGCAGTTGGCGGACAGGGCGGAGAACGTATAGCAATCAGCCCCAGCATTTT | TRBJ1-5 | . | TRBV28 | TRBD1
CASSSANPYGYTF | TGTGCCAGCAGCTCGGCAAACCCTTATGGCTACACCTTC | TRBJ1-2 | . | TRBV5-8 | .
CASSLTGENYEQYF | TGTGCCAGCAGCTTAACGGGGGAAAACTACGAGCAGTACTTC | TRBJ2-7 | many | TRBV13 | .
CASSPLSGGENQARLFF | TGTGCCAGCAGCCCCCTGTCGGGGGGAGAAAATCAGGCACGACTGTTTTTT | TRBJ1-4 | . | TRBV25-1 | .
CASSGIAGLAGGETQYF | TGTGCCAGCAGTGGGATCGCGGGACTAGCGGGAGGAGAGACCCAGTACTTC | TRBJ2-5 | few | TRBV25-1 | TRBD2
CASISGLTQQYF | TGTGCCAGCATCTCCGGGCTGACGCAGCAGTACTTC | TRBJ2-7 | . | TRBV27 | .
CASSLELAEGYEQYF | TGTGCCAGCAGCTTAGAGCTAGCGGAGGGCTACGAGCAGTACTTC | TRBJ2-7 | . | TRBV11-2 | TRBD2
CASSQMTGMAYEQYF | TGTGCCAGCAGCCAAATGACAGGGATGGCCTACGAGCAGTACTTC | TRBJ2-7 | . | TRBV4-2 | TRBD1